This T cell receptor (beta chain) was documented in a study of T-cell reconstitution after alpha-beta-depleted transplantation in children. CDR1 and CDR2 (germline): DFQATT, SNEGSKA (reference sequence). With 2 bases removed from V and 8 bases from J, the gap between germline ends came to 15 bases. The CDR3 spans 14 residues. Unique molecular identifiers featured in how the TCRbeta library was prepared. TCRdb re-derived calls from the PCR reads in MiXCR, one entry per CDR3 protein. The sample holds some 200,000 distinct CDR3 sequences, under 9.5% seen once. In this sample, this clonotype turned up many times.

This chain joins TRBV20-1 and TRBJ1-4; D is perhaps TRBD1 (5 bases). This clonotype was obtained from a human donor who donated a stem cell graft to a child with acute lymphoblastic leukemia. Here the sequenced sample was PBMCs from the stem cell graft donor, taken from the stem cell graft. This CDR3 reads CSARRQIGREKLFF. The CDR3 coding sequence is TGCAGTGCTAGACGACAGATCGGTAGGGAAAAACTGTTTTTT.